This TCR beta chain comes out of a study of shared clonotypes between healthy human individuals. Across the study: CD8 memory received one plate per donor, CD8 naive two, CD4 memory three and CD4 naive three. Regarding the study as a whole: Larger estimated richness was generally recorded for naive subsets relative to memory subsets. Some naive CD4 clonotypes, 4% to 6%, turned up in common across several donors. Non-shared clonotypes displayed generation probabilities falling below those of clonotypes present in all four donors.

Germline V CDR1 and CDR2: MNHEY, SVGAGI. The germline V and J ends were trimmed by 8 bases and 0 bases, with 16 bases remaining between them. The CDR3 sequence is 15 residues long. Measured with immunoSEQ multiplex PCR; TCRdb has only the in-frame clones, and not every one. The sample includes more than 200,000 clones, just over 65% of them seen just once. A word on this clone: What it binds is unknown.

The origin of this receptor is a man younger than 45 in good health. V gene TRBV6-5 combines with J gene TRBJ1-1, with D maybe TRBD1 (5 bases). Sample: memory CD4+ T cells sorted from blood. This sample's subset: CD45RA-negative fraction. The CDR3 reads CASLGGGTVNTEAFF. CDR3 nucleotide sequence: TGTGCCAGCCTAGGTGGGGGAACAGTGAACACTGAAGCTTTCTTT.